A selection of T cell receptor beta chains follows, all from one sample in a study of OX40 agonist ivuxolimab in advanced cancers. Produced via immunoSEQ multiplex PCR; TCRdb's table is partial and in-frame only. The sample lists under 85,000 clones; roughly nine tenths were seen once. Sequencing was performed on CD4+ or CD8+ T cells sorted from blood, taken in a trial of the OX40 agonist ivuxolimab. The receptors stem from an adult with an advanced solid tumor such as melanoma, head and neck, liver or kidney cancer. Each CDR3 is given with its conserved first and last residue.

V gene: TRBV19; CDR3 protein: CASSRGTSGRATYNEQFF
V gene: TRBV7-9; CDR3 protein: CASSLRFPPGFDTQYF
V gene: TRBV5-6; CDR3 protein: CASSLVLTANTGELFF
V gene: TRBV27; CDR3 protein: CASSYRDRVAEAFF
V gene: TRBV19; CDR3 protein: CATRDRGSGNTIYF
V gene: TRBV5-4; CDR3 protein: CASSFGGKDSNQPQHF
V gene: TRBV5-1; CDR3 protein: CASSSSQAGEDGYTF
V gene: TRBV28; CDR3 protein: CASRRDRGSVNTEAFF
V gene: TRBV21-1; CDR3 protein: CASSKGPGQGGEQYF
V gene: TRBV6-5; CDR3 protein: CASSTDRGASGELFF
V gene: TRBV19; CDR3 protein: CASSIAGGSGNTIYF
V gene: TRBV5-1; CDR3 protein: CASSSGGNTDTQYF
V gene: TRBV4-2; CDR3 protein: CASSQESGLRELFF
V gene: TRBV11-2; CDR3 protein: CASSPRLGARQEETQYF
V gene: TRBV11-2; CDR3 protein: CASSIRGGYEQFF
V gene: TRBV29-1; CDR3 protein: CSVVGTSGSRTDTQYF
V gene: TRBV29-1; CDR3 protein: CSVAGQASYGYTF
V gene: TRBV14; CDR3 protein: CASSPRRTGYGYTF
V gene: TRBV5-1; CDR3 protein: CASSLGGNSNQPQHF
V gene: TRBV7-6; CDR3 protein: CASSPYGASGSFYNEQFF
V gene: TRBV11-1; CDR3 protein: CASSSRQGKSEQYF
V gene: TRBV6-6; CDR3 protein: CASSSSGPRSPGELFF
V gene: TRBV11-2; CDR3 protein: CASSPLGGGETQYF
V gene: TRBV11-1; CDR3 protein: CASSLQGGLGEKLFF